This T cell receptor (beta chain) was recorded in a study of blood T cell repertoires in COVID-19. V dropped 2 bases and J dropped 4 bases, with 12 bases sitting between them. This CDR3 has 14 residues. Germline V gene sequence: CDR1 SGHTA, CDR2 FQGNSA. Repertoires were generated with immunoSEQ multiplex PCR, while TCRdb's copy carries only in-frame clones and drops some. Of under 200,000 clones in the sample, around three quarters were seen once. The sample taken for sequencing was peripheral blood. The clonotype comes from a man in his sixties or seventies with active or convalescent COVID-19. J is TRBJ2-7 and V is TRBV7-2, with D possibly TRBD1 on 7 matching bases. The CDR3 spells CASSLLTGRYEQYF. The CDR3 coding sequence is TGTGCCAGCAGCTTATTGACAGGGAGGTACGAGCAGTACTTC.